The 22 T cell receptor beta chains in this list originate from one sample, sequenced in a study of blood T cells in healthy people across ages. Together with a sample-barcoded 5' primer, a J-beta primer mix was included in a second PCR lasting about 7 to 12 cycles. From the 5' RACE reads, TCRdb called clonotypes with MiXCR, one entry per CDR3 protein. The sample holds 850,000 to 1,000,000 distinct CDR3 sequences, 51% seen once. Specimen: blood. The receptors originated from a woman aged 55 to 70 in good health.

The chain links TRBV28 to TRBJ1-1; no clear D. Germline values: CDR1 MDHEN, CDR2 SYDVKM. The CDR3 sequence is 14 residues long. Trimming removed 4 bases at V and 10 bases at J, with 19 bases between. The CDR3 bases are TGTGCCAGCAGTTATCCAGAGGCCCAACGGAGAGCTTTCTTT. Translating it yields CASSYPEAQRRAFF.

As DNA, the CDR3 is TGTGCCAGCTCACGGACTAGCGGGAGCGATGAGCAGTTCTTC. It is translated as CASSRTSGSDEQFF. J is TRBJ2-1 and V is TRBV18; 13 bases fit TRBD2. V lost 4 bases to trimming and J lost 8 bases; unmatched junction nucleotides: 2. The V gene's germline CDR1 is KGHSH and CDR2 LQKENI. The CDR3 length is 14 residues. Full variable domain (outside the CDR3, taken from reference TRBV18 and TRBJ2-1): NAGVMQNPRHLVRRRGQEARLRCSPMKGHSHVYWYRQLPEEGLKFMVYLQKENIIDESGMPKERFSAEFPKEGPSILRIQQVVRGDSAAYFCASSRTSGSDEQFFGPGTRLTVL.

This rearrangement joins TRBV27 to TRBJ2-7, with D possibly being TRBD2 (6 bases). The germline V gene has CDR1 MNHEY and CDR2 SMNVEV (reference sequence). This CDR3 contains 15 residues. V was clipped by 3 bases and J by 2 bases, with 14 bases between them. CDR3 sequence: CASSLVGGNTYEQYF. Written as DNA, the CDR3 is TGTGCCAGCAGTTTGGTCGGGGGTAACACCTACGAGCAGTACTTC.

The chain carries TRBV6-1 and TRBJ1-6; TRBD1 might be the D (6 bases). The CDR3 runs to 13 residues. Germline V gene lookup returns CDR1 MNHNS and CDR2 SASEGT. V was cut by 7 bases and J by 10 bases, with 14 bases left in between. The CDR3 sequence is CASMGAESSPLHF. The CDR3 bases are TGTGCCAGCATGGGGGCAGAAAGCTCACCCCTCCACTTT.

This sequence joins TRBV3-1 and TRBJ1-2; D is possibly TRBD1 (6 bases). The CDR3 is made up of 15 amino acids. V lost 0 bases and J 3 bases, leaving 11 bases between the germline ends. Germline values: CDR1 LGHDT, CDR2 YNNKEL (reference sequence). CDR3 amino acids: CASSQDLGADYGYTF. CDR3 DNA: TGTGCCAGCAGCCAAGATCTGGGGGCGGACTATGGCTACACCTTC. The full variable domain, its missing parts supplied by reference TRBV3-1 and TRBJ1-2, is DTAVSQTPKYLVTQMGNDKSIKCEQNLGHDTMYWYKQDSKKFLKIMFSYNNKELIINETVPNRFSPKSPDKAHLNLHINSLELGDSAVYFCASSQDLGADYGYTFGSGTRLTVV.

V is TRBV25-1 and J is TRBJ2-3; 14 bases fit TRBD2. Germline V gene lookup returns CDR1 MGHDK and CDR2 SYGVNS. The length of the CDR3 is 19 residues. V gave up 4 bases and J gave up 0 bases; unmatched junction bases: 9. The CDR3 DNA reads TGTGCCAGCAGTGTCCCGGGACTAGCGGGAGTCTATAGCACAGATACGCAGTATTTT. Amino acids: CASSVPGLAGVYSTDTQYF.

V gene TRBV24-1 combines with J gene TRBJ2-7; D is possibly TRBD1 (5 bases). Per germline, CDR1 KGHDR and CDR2 SFDVKD. Trimming removed 4 bases at V and 3 bases at J, with 9 bases between. The CDR3 consists of 13 residues. The CDR3 coding sequence is TGTGCCACCAGTGACCGCGACAGCTACGAGCAGTACTTC. Translation gives CATSDRDSYEQYF.

The chain is built from TRBV30 and TRBJ2-3; D perhaps matches TRBD2 (5 bases). This CDR3 has 14 amino acids. Trimming removed 2 bases at V and 2 bases at J, with 11 bases between. CDR1 GTSNPN and CDR2 SVGIG come from the germline V gene (reference sequence). The CDR3 DNA reads TGTGCCTGGAGTAGAAGGGAGACCACAGATACGCAGTATTTT. It specifies CAWSRRETTDTQYF.

This chain uses TRBV5-1 with TRBJ2-5, with TRBD2 identical over 12 bases. Germline V lookup: CDR1 SGHRS, CDR2 YFSETQ. V shed 7 bases, J shed 4 bases, and the junction held 8 bases outside the gene matches. This CDR3 is 15 amino acids long. CDR3 loop: CASSRTSGTGETQYF. The CDR3 DNA is TGCGCCAGCTCGAGGACTAGCGGGACAGGAGAGACCCAGTACTTC.

This clonotype was counted between two and nine times. V is TRBV4-1 and J is TRBJ2-3; D might be TRBD1 (5 bases). The CDR3 covers 13 residues. Germline loops: CDR1 MGHRA, CDR2 YSYEKL. Trimming pared 3 bases from V and 10 bases from J, leaving 14 bases between. CDR3 protein: CASSQATGWPQYF. The CDR3 DNA sequence: TGCGCCAGCAGCCAGGCAACAGGCTGGCCGCAGTATTTT.

This rearrangement joins TRBV7-2 to TRBJ2-1; D tentatively reads TRBD1 or TRBD2 (5 bases each). The germline CDR1 and CDR2 sequences are SGHTA and FQGNSA. The CDR3 is 17 residues long. The germline V and J ends were trimmed by 1 base and 7 bases, with 20 bases remaining between them. In DNA form, the CDR3 reads TGTGCCAGCAGCTTAGGGGGAAATAATTTTGGGGGTAATGAGCAGTTCTTC. It is translated as CASSLGGNNFGGNEQFF.

J is TRBJ2-6 and V is TRBV3-1, with no clear D. CDR3 length equals 15 residues. Germline CDR1 is LGHDT and CDR2 is YNNKEL (reference sequence). The V and J ends lost 2 bases and 0 bases respectively, with 5 bases between them. This CDR3 reads CASSQLPSGANVLTF. CDR3 nucleotide sequence: TGTGCCAGCAGCCAACTCCCCTCTGGGGCCAACGTCCTGACTTTC.

The chain carries TRBV20-1 and TRBJ2-7; the D is unclear. The CDR3 is 14 amino acids. Trimming shortened V by 0 bases and J by 0 bases, and 9 bases separated the two germline ends. The germline V gene has CDR1 DFQATT and CDR2 SNEGSKA (reference sequence). The CDR3 DNA is TGCAGTGCTAGAGAACCGACGGCCTCCTACGAGCAGTACTTC. Its translation is CSAREPTASYEQYF.

This rearrangement joins TRBV7-3 to TRBJ2-1; D possibly corresponds to TRBD1 (6 bases). V was trimmed by 5 bases and J by 9 bases, leaving 11 bases between them. This CDR3 has 12 residues. The germline V gene encodes CDR1 SGHTA and CDR2 FQGTGA. CDR3 sequence reads: CASSTQGSEQFF. In DNA form, the CDR3 reads TGTGCCAGCAGCACACAGGGTAGTGAGCAGTTCTTC.

The table lists this clonotype with many counts. The rearrangement links TRBV4-3 to TRBJ2-3; D is possibly TRBD1 (6 bases). The germline V gene encodes CDR1 LGHNA and CDR2 YSLEER. This CDR3 comprises 11 residues. V lost 5 bases, J lost 6 bases, and 6 bases lay in between. The CDR3: CASSTGDTQYF. The CDR3 region has the DNA TGCGCCAGCAGCACAGGGGATACGCAGTATTTT.

This clonotype came up many times. V gene TRBV7-2 combines with J gene TRBJ1-2; a possible D gene is TRBD1 (5 bases). The CDR3 loop spans 14 amino acids. The germline V gene encodes CDR1 SGHTA and CDR2 FQGNSA. The V end lost 3 bases, the J end lost 5 bases, and 13 bases lay between the germline ends. The CDR3 reads CASSFQGIGYGYTF. The DNA of the CDR3 is TGTGCCAGCAGCTTCCAGGGAATAGGGTATGGCTACACCTTC.

This clonotype was recorded a few times. The V and J genes are TRBV28 and TRBJ2-7; the D is unclear. The CDR3 has 13 amino acids. Germline V gives CDR1 MDHEN, CDR2 SYDVKM. V dropped 6 bases and J dropped 0 bases, with 9 bases sitting between them. CDR3 coding DNA: TGTGCCAGCAGAATGGGAAGCTCCTACGAGCAGTACTTC. It yields the protein CASRMGSSYEQYF. The full variable domain, rest sourced from reference TRBV28 and TRBJ2-7, is DVKVTQSSRYLVKRTGEKVFLECVQDMDHENMFWYRQDPGLGLRLIYFSYDVKMKEKGDIPEGYSVSREKKERFSLILESASTNQTSMYLCASRMGSSYEQYFGPGTRLTVT.

The V and J genes are TRBV30 and TRBJ2-3, with TRBD1 identical over 7 bases. CDR1 is GTSNPN and CDR2 is SVGIG in the germline V gene (reference sequence). J gave up 0 bases and V 5 bases, and 8 bases lay outside the gene matches. The length of the CDR3 is 15 residues. DNA of the CDR3: TGTGCCTGGGGACAGGCAACTTCTAGCACAGATACGCAGTATTTT. This gives the protein CAWGQATSSTDTQYF.

The rearrangement uses TRBV5-1 and TRBJ2-4, with TRBD2 matching over 7 bases. This CDR3 comprises 15 residues. J lost 8 bases, V lost 4 bases, and 12 bases had no gene match. The V gene's germline CDR1 is SGHRS and CDR2 YFSETQ. The CDR3 DNA sequence: TGCGCCAGCAGCGAGAACCGAACGGGAGGAGACATTCAGTACTTC. Its protein is CASSENRTGGDIQYF.

At least ten counts were recorded for this clonotype. The genes are TRBV6-1 and TRBJ1-1; D unclear. Germline V gene data show CDR1 as MNHNS and CDR2 as SASEGT. This CDR3 has 13 residues. V was clipped by 0 bases and J by 5 bases, with 7 bases between them. In DNA, the CDR3 is TGTGCCAGCAGTGAAGCGCGCAGGACTGAAGCTTTCTTT. This gives the protein CASSEARRTEAFF.

This chain uses TRBV15 with TRBJ2-5, with D hard to call. Germline lookup yields CDR1 LNHNV and CDR2 YYDKDF (reference sequence). The CDR3 consists of 13 residues. Trimming pared 0 bases from V and 4 bases from J, leaving 6 bases between. CDR3 region: CATSRDIGETQYF. The CDR3 DNA sequence: TGTGCCACCAGCAGAGATATAGGAGAGACCCAGTACTTC.

This clonotype turned up a few times. The chain employs TRBV20-1 and TRBJ2-1, with 8 bases lining up with TRBD2. The CDR3 loop spans 14 amino acids. Germline loops: CDR1 DFQATT, CDR2 SNEGSKA (reference sequence). V shed 3 bases, J shed 3 bases, and the junction held 4 bases outside the gene matches. The CDR3 DNA sequence: TGCAGTGCTAGCGGGAGGGGTAACTACAATGAGCAGTTCTTC. Its protein product is CSASGRGNYNEQFF.